This T cell receptor beta chain was sequenced during a study of blood T cell repertoires in COVID-19. Study-level information: Collection of acute and convalescent COVID-19 samples took place in the United States, Italy and Spain.

Measured with immunoSEQ multiplex PCR; TCRdb has only the in-frame clones, and not every one. This table holds 140,000 to 150,000 clones, roughly 88% found once. The sample consisted of peripheral blood. This receptor was identified in a woman between 50 and 59 years old with acute or convalescent COVID-19.

The CDR3 loop reads CASRSTGTYEQYF. In DNA form, the CDR3 reads TGTGCCAGCCGATCAACAGGGACCTACGAGCAGTACTTC. This sequence joins TRBV12-3 or TRBV12-4 and TRBJ2-7, with D possibly being TRBD1 (6 bases). Trimming pared 8 bases from V and 2 bases from J, leaving 13 bases between. This CDR3 is built from 13 residues.